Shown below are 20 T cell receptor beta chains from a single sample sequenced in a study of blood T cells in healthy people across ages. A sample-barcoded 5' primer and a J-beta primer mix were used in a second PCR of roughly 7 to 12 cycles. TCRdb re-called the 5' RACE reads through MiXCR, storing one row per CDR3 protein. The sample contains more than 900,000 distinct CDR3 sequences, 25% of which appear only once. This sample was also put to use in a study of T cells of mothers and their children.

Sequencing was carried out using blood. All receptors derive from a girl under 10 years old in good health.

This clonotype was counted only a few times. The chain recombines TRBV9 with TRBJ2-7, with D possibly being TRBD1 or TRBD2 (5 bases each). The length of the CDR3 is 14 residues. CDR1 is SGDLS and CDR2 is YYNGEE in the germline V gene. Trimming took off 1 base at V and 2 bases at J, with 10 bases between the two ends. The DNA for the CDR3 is TGTGCCAGCAGCGTAAGAGGGACCGCCTACGAGCAGTACTTC. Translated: CASSVRGTAYEQYF.

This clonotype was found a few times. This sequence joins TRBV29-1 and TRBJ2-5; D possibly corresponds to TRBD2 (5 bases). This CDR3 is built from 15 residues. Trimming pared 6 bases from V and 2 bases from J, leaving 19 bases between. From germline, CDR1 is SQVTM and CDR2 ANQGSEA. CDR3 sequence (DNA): TGCAGCGTGGGAAAACGAGGGATTCCACAAGAGACCCAGTACTTC. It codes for CSVGKRGIPQETQYF.

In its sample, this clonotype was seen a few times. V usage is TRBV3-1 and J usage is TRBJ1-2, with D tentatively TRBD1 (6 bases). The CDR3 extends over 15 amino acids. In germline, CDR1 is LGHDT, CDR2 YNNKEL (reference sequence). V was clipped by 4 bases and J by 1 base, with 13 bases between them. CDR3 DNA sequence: TGTGCCAGCAGCCCCGGGACAACTCTTAACTATGGCTACACCTTC. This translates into CASSPGTTLNYGYTF.

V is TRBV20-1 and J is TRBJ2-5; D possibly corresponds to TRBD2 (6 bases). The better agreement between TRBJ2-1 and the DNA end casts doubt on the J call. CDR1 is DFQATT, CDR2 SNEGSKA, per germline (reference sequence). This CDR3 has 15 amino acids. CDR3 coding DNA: TGCAGTGCTAGATTGGACTACCGGGAGATAGGGGAGCAGTTCTTC. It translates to CSARLDYREIGEQFF.

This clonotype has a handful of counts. The CDR3 nucleotides are TGTGCCAGCAGCCCGTTCGAAGCGGGTCACAATGAGCAGTTCTTC. Translated, it gives CASSPFEAGHNEQFF. The chain carries TRBV3-1 and TRBJ2-5; tentatively, D is TRBD2 (6 bases). With the DNA end fitting TRBJ2-1 better, the J assignment may be wrong. Germline loops: CDR1 LGHDT, CDR2 YNNKEL (reference sequence). This CDR3 region has 15 residues.

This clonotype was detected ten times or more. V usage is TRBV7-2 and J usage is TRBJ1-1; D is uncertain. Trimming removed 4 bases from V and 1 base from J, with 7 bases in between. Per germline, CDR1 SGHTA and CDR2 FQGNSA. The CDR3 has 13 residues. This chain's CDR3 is CASSSRQNTEAFF. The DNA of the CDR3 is TGTGCCAGCAGCTCCCGACAGAACACTGAAGCTTTCTTT. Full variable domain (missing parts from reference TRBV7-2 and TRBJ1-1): GAGVSQSPSNKVTEKGKDVELRCDPISGHTALYWYRQSLGQGLEFLIYFQGNSAPDKSGLPSDRFSAERTGGSVSTLTIQRTQQEDSAVYLCASSSRQNTEAFFGQGTRLTVV.

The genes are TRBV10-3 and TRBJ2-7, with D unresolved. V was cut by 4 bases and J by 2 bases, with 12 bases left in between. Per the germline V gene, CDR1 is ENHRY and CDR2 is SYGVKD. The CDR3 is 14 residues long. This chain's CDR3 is CAISGHEVAYEQYF. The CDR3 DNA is TGTGCCATCAGTGGGCATGAGGTGGCCTACGAGCAGTACTTC.

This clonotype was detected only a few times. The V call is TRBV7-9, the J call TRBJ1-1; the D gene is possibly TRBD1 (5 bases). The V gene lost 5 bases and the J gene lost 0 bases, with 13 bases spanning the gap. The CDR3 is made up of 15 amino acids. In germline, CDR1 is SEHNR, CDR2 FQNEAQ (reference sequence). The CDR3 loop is CASSRMGGMNTEAFF. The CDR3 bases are TGTGCCAGCAGCCGAATGGGGGGGATGAACACTGAAGCTTTCTTT. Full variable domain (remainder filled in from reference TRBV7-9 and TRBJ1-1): DTGVSQNPRHKITKRGQNVTFRCDPISEHNRLYWYRQTLGQGPEFLTYFQNEAQLEKSRLLSDRFSAERPKGSFSTLEIQRTEQGDSAMYLCASSRMGGMNTEAFFGQGTRLTVV.

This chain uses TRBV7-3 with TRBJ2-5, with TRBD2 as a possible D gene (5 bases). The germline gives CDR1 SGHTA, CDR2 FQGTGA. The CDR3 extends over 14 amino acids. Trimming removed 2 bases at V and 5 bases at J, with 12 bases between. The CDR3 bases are TGTGCCAGCAGCTTATTCGGAGGTGATGAGACCCAGTACTTC. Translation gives CASSLFGGDETQYF.

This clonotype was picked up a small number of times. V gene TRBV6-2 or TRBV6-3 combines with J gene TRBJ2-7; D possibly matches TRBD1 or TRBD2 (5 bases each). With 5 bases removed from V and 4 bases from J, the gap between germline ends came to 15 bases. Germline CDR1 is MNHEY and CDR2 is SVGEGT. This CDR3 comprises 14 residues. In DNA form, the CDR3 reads TGTGCCAGCAGTGGGACCACGGGCTCGTACGAGCAGTACTTC. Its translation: CASSGTTGSYEQYF.

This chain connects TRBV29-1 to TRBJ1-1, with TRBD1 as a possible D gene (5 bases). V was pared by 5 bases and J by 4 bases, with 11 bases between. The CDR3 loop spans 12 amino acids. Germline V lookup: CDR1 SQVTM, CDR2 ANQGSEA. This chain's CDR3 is CSVNQGSTEAFF. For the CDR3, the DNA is TGCAGCGTTAATCAGGGATCCACTGAAGCTTTCTTT.

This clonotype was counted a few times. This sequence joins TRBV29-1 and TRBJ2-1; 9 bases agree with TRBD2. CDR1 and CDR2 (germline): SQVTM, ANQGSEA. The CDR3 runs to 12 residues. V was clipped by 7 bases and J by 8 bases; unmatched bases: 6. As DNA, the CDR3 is TGCAGCGCTCGGACTAGCGTCGATGAGCAGTTCTTC. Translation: CSARTSVDEQFF.

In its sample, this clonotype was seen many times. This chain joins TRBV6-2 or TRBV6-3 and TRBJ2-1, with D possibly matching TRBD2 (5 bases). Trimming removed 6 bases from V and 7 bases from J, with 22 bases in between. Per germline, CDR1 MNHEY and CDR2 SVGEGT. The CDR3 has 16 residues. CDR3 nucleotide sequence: TGTGCCAGCAGGCCTTACCACCGGGAAGGAATTAATGAGCAGTTCTTC. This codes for CASRPYHREGINEQFF.

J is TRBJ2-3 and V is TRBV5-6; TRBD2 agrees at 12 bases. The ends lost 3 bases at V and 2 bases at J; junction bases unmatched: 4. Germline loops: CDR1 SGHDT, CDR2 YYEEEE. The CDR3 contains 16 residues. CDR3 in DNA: TGTGCCAGCAGCTCAGGACTAGCGGGGATCACAGATACGCAGTATTTT. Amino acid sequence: CASSSGLAGITDTQYF.

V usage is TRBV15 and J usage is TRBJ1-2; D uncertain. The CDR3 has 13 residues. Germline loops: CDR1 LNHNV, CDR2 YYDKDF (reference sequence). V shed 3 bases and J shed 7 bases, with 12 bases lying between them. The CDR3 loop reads CATSRPGLSGYTF. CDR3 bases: TGTGCCACCAGCAGGCCGGGCCTTTCTGGCTACACCTTC.

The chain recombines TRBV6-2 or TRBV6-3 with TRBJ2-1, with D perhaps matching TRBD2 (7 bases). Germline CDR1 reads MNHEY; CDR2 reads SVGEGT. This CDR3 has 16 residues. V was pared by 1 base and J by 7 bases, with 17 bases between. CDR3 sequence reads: CASSYFGGPQSNEQFF. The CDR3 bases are TGTGCCAGCAGTTACTTCGGGGGGCCACAGTCTAATGAGCAGTTCTTC.

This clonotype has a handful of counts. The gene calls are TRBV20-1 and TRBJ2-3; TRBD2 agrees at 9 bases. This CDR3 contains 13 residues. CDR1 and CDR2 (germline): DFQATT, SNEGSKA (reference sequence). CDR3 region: CAILAGKTDTQYF. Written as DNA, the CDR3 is TGCGCCATTCTAGCGGGAAAGACAGATACGCAGTATTTT.

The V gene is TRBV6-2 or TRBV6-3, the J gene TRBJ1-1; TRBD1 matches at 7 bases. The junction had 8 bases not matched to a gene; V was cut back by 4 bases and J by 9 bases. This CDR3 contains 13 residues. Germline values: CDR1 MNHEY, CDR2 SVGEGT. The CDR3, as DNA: TGTGCCAGCAGTTTCTCAGACAGGGATAAAGCTTTCTTT. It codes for CASSFSDRDKAFF.

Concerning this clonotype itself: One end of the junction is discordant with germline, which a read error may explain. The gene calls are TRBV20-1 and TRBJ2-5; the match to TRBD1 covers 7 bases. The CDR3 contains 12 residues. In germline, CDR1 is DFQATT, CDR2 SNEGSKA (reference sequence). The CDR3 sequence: CSAREVSGRGFF. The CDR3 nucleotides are TGCAGTGCTAGAGAAGTCTCGGGCAGGGGGTTCTTC.

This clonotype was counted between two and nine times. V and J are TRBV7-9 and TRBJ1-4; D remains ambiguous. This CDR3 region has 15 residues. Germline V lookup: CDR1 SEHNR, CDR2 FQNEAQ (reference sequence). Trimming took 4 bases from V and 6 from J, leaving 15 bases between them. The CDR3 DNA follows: TGTGCCAGCAGCTCTCAACCCCTGCCCGATGAAAAACTGTTTTTT. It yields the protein CASSSQPLPDEKLFF.